Shown below are 12 T cell receptor beta chains from a single sample sequenced in a study of cytomegalovirus exposure and HLA in healthy donors. The PCR contained 60 Vbeta and 13 Jbeta primers. TCRdb's copy holds only in-frame clones and misses some; the assay was immunoSEQ multiplex PCR. The table records approximately 170,000 clones, about 62% of them present only once. The specimen was PBMCs. The receptors come from a man in his forties in good health and CMV-seronegative.

The J gene is TRBJ2-5, the V gene TRBV27; TRBD1 matches at 7 bases. Germline loops: CDR1 MNHEY, CDR2 SMNVEV (reference sequence). Trimming cost V 5 bases and J 0 bases; bases outside gene matches: 6. The CDR3 totals 15 residues. This CDR3 is CASSPRQGNQETQYF. In DNA form, the CDR3 reads TGTGCCAGCAGTCCGAGACAGGGTAACCAAGAGACCCAGTACTTC.

The rearrangement uses TRBV27 and TRBJ2-5; maybe TRBD2 (6 bases). The J call is uncertain, as TRBJ2-7 better fits the DNA end. The CDR3 consists of 15 residues. CDR1 MNHEY and CDR2 SMNVEV come from the germline V gene (reference sequence). CDR3 amino acids: CASSLDLGTFYEQYF. CDR3 bases: TGTGCCAGCAGTTTAGACCTCGGGACTTTCTACGAGCAGTACTTC.

The rearrangement links TRBV5-4 to TRBJ1-1; no reliable D call. Trimming took off 3 bases at V and 1 base at J, with 10 bases between the two ends. This CDR3 has 14 residues. The germline V gene has CDR1 SGHNT and CDR2 YYREEE (reference sequence). The CDR3 sequence is CASSSRRGNTEAFF. The CDR3 bases are TGTGCCAGCAGCTCTCGTCGAGGGAACACTGAAGCTTTCTTT.

J is TRBJ2-3 and V is TRBV18, with D possibly matching TRBD2 (5 bases). Trimming removed 0 bases at V and 6 bases at J, with 13 bases between. Germline CDR1 is KGHSH and CDR2 is LQKENI. The CDR3 is 15 residues long. The CDR3 DNA is TGTGCCAGCTCACCACCGATGAGGGATCGCGATACGCAGTATTTT. This gives the protein CASSPPMRDRDTQYF.

This clone came up once. The chain uses TRBV10-3 and TRBJ2-1, with D possibly matching TRBD2 (6 bases). V dropped 2 bases and J dropped 10 bases, with 15 bases sitting between them. The length of the CDR3 is 14 residues. Per the germline V gene, CDR1 is ENHRY and CDR2 is SYGVKD. The CDR3 reads CAISERAAEGEQFF. CDR3 sequence (DNA): TGTGCCATCAGTGAGAGGGCGGCGGAGGGAGAGCAGTTCTTC.

V is TRBV4-1 and J is TRBJ2-5, with TRBD1 matching 11 bases. CDR3 length equals 15 residues. In germline, CDR1 is MGHRA, CDR2 YSYEKL. V lost 4 bases, J lost 5 bases, and 6 bases stayed unmatched. The CDR3 region is CASSPVWDRGETQYF. As DNA, the CDR3 is TGCGCCAGCAGCCCAGTTTGGGACAGGGGGGAGACCCAGTACTTC.

This clone was counted between two and nine times. The chain couples TRBV27 to TRBJ2-7, with D perhaps matching TRBD1 (6 bases). The CDR3 is 13 residues long. Germline V CDR1 and CDR2: MNHEY, SMNVEV (reference sequence). V was cut by 6 bases and J by 7 bases, with 16 bases left in between. CDR3 in DNA: TGTGCCAGCAGACAAGGGACATTCCGTGAGCAGTACTTC. Protein sequence: CASRQGTFREQYF.

The chain employs TRBV21-1 and TRBJ2-1; the tabulated D call, TRBD1, remains unverified against the DNA. TRBV21-1 is marked as a pseudogene. The CDR3 length is 13 residues. DNA of the CDR3: TGTGCCAGAGATCCCAGCTCCTACAATGAGCAGTTCTTC. This gives the protein CARDPSSYNEQFF.

The genes are TRBV7-3 and TRBJ1-1, with TRBD1 matching 9 bases. V trimming: 4 bases; J trimming: 4 bases; junction bases outside the gene matches: 4. The CDR3 length is 14 residues. Germline-derived CDR1 and CDR2 are SGHTA and FQGTGA. CDR3 bases: TGTGCCAGCAGCTCCGACAGGGGGATCACTGAAGCTTTCTTT. Encoded protein: CASSSDRGITEAFF.

The V and J genes are TRBV6-1 and TRBJ2-1; 11 bases map to TRBD2. The trim removed 4 bases at V and 3 bases at J, leaving 2 bases unmatched. This CDR3 region has 15 residues. CDR1 and CDR2 (germline): MNHNS, SASEGT. The DNA of the CDR3 is TGTGCCAGCAGTGTACTAGCGGGAGACTACAATGAGCAGTTCTTC. Residues: CASSVLAGDYNEQFF.

This clone turned up a few times. The rearrangement links TRBV19 to TRBJ2-1; a possible D gene is TRBD2 (6 bases). This CDR3 has 17 residues. V was cut by 3 bases and J by 8 bases, with 23 bases left in between. Germline loops: CDR1 LNHDA, CDR2 SQIVND (reference sequence). The chain's CDR3 is CASSIEGRRGEGYEQFF. The CDR3 bases are TGTGCCAGTAGTATTGAGGGGCGGAGGGGAGAAGGTTATGAGCAGTTCTTC.

This clone was counted a few times. The chain employs TRBV2 and TRBJ2-7; 7 bases are a match to TRBD1. Looked up from germline, CDR1 is SNHLY and CDR2 is FYNNEI. Unmatched junction bases numbered 3, after V lost 3 bases and J lost 1 base. The CDR3 contains 14 residues. In DNA, the CDR3 is TGTGCCAGCAGTGAGACAGGGTCGTCCTACGAGCAGTACTTC. It is translated as CASSETGSSYEQYF.